The 2 T cell receptor beta chains below were found in one sample sequenced in a study of cytomegalovirus exposure and HLA in healthy donors. This PCR relied on a set of 60 Vbeta primers and 13 Jbeta primers. Only in-frame clones appear in the TCRdb table, and some are missing; sequencing was by immunoSEQ multiplex PCR. This table has just over 25,000 clones, about two thirds appearing once. The material sequenced was PBMCs. These receptors all come from a woman aged 45-59 years in good health and CMV-seronegative.

The chain joins TRBV6-5 to TRBJ2-3; maybe TRBD2 (6 bases). The germline V gene encodes CDR1 MNHEY and CDR2 SVGAGI. V lost 10 bases, J lost 1 base, and 15 bases lay in between. This CDR3 has 14 residues. The CDR3 is CATKRLVGTDTQYF. The CDR3 DNA follows: TGTGCCACCAAGAGACTAGTGGGCACAGATACGCAGTATTTT.

This chain uses TRBV15 with TRBJ2-3, with D maybe TRBD1 (5 bases). CDR3 length: 12 residues. From germline, CDR1 is LNHNV and CDR2 YYDKDF (reference sequence). V shed 4 bases and J shed 4 bases, with 6 bases lying between them. CDR3: CATSTGPDTQYF. The CDR3 nucleotides read TGTGCCACCAGCACAGGGCCAGATACGCAGTATTTT.